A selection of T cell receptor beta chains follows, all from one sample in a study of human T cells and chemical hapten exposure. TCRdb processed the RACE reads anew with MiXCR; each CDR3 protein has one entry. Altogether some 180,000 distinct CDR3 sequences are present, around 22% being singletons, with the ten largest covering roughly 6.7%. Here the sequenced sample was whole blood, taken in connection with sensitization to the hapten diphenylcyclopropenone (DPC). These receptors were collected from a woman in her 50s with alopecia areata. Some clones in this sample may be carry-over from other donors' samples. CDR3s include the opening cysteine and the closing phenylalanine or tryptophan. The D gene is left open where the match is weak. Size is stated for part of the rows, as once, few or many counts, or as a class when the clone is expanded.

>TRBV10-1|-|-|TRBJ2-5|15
CASSESGRGGETQYF
TGCGCCAGCAGTGAGTCTGGCAGGGGAGGAGAGACCCAGTACTTC
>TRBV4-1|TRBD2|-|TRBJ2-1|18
CASSQDVTGTSDYNEQFF
TGCGCCAGCAGCCAAGACGTAACCGGGACTAGCGACTACAATGAGCAGTTCTTC
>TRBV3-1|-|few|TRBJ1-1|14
CASSHQGRNTEAFF
TGTGCCAGCAGCCATCAGGGAAGAAACACTGAAGCTTTCTTT
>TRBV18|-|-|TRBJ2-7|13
CASSRGRVDEQYF
TGTGCCAGCTCACGGGGTAGGGTGGACGAGCAGTACTTC
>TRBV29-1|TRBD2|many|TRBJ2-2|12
CSVDGGAGELFF
TGCAGCGTTGACGGGGGGGCCGGGGAGCTGTTTTTT
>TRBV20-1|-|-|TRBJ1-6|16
CSARGGVMTYNSPLHF
TGCAGTGCTAGGGGGGGGGTCATGACCTATAATTCACCCCTCCACTTT
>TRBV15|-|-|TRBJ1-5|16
CATSRDHSGSNQPQHF
TGTGCCACCAGCAGAGATCATTCCGGGAGCAATCAGCCCCAGCATTTT
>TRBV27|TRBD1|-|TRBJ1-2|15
CASMKQGPANYGYTF
TGTGCCAGCATGAAACAGGGGCCAGCTAACTATGGCTACACCTTC
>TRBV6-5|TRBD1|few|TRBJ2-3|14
CATGDRGFGDTQYF
TGTGCCACCGGGGACAGGGGGTTTGGAGATACGCAGTATTTT
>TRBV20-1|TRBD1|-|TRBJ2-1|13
CSAHPQGLREQFF
TGCAGTGCCCACCCACAGGGGCTGAGGGAGCAGTTCTTC
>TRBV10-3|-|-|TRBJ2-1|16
CAISEGTSILRNEQFF
TGTGCCATCAGTGAAGGTACTAGCATCCTTAGAAATGAGCAGTTCTTC
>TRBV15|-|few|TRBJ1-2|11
CATSAGAGYTF
TGTGCCACCAGCGCAGGGGCTGGCTACACCTTC
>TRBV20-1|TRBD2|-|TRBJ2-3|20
CSARDRGLAGVLSSTDTQYF
TGCAGTGCTAGAGACCGGGGACTAGCGGGAGTTCTTTCTAGCACAGATACGCAGTATTTT
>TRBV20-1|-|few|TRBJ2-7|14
CSARELAELYEQYF
TGCAGTGCTAGAGAATTAGCGGAACTTTACGAGCAGTACTTC
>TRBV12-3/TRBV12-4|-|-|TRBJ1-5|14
CASSLGTLNQPQHF
TGTGCCAGCAGTTTGGGGACACTTAATCAGCCCCAGCATTTT
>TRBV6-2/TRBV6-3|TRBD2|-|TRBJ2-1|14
CASSRSGIENEQFF
TGTGCCAGCAGTCGAAGCGGGATTGAGAATGAGCAGTTCTTC
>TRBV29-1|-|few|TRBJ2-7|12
CSVVGGSYEQYF
TGCAGCGTTGTCGGGGGCTCCTACGAGCAGTACTTC
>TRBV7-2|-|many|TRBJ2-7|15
CASSSNPGHNYEQYF
TGTGCCAGCAGCTCGAATCCGGGACACAACTACGAGCAGTACTTC
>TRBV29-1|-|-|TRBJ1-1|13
CSVDMGDNTEAFF
TGCAGCGTTGATATGGGGGATAACACTGAAGCTTTCTTT
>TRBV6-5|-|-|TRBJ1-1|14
CASNALARNTEAFF
TGTGCCAGCAACGCTTTAGCCAGGAACACTGAAGCTTTCTTT
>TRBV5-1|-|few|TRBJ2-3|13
CASSVSRTDTQYF
TGCGCCAGCAGCGTATCAAGAACAGATACGCAGTATTTT
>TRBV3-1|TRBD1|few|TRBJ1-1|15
CASSQGQGAVTEAFF
TGTGCCAGCAGCCAAGGACAGGGGGCGGTCACTGAAGCTTTCTTT
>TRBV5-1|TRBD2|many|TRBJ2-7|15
CASSSGLAGTYEQYF
TGCGCCAGCAGCTCGGGACTAGCGGGAACCTACGAGCAGTACTTC